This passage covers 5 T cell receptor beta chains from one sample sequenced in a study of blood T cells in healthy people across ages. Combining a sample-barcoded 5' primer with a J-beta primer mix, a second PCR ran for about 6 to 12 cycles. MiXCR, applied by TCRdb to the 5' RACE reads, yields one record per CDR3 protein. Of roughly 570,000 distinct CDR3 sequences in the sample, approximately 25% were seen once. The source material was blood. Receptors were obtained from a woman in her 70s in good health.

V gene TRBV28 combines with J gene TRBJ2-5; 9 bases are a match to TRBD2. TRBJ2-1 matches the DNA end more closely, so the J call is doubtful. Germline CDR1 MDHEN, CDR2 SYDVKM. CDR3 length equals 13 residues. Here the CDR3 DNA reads TGTGCCATTGCGGGGGGGCCTAGAAATGAGCAGTTCTTC. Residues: CAIAGGPRNEQFF.

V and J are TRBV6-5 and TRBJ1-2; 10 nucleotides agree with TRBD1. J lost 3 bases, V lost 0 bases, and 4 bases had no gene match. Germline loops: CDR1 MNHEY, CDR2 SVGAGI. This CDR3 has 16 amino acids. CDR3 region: CASSYSRTGGYYGYTF. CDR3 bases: TGTGCCAGCAGTTACTCGCGGACAGGGGGTTACTATGGCTACACCTTC.

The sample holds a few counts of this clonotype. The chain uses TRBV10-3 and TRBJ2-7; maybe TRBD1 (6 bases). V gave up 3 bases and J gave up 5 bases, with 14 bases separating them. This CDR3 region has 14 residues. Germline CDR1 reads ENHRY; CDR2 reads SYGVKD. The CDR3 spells CAISEVQGRNEQYF. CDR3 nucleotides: TGTGCCATCAGTGAAGTACAGGGAAGGAACGAGCAGTACTTC.

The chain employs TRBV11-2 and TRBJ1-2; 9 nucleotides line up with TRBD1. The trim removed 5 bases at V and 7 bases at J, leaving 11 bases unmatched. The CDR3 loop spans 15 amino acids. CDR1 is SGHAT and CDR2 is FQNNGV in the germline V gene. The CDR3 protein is CASSPRRDRESGYTF. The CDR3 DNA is TGTGCCAGCAGCCCCCGGAGGGACAGGGAGTCTGGCTACACCTTC.

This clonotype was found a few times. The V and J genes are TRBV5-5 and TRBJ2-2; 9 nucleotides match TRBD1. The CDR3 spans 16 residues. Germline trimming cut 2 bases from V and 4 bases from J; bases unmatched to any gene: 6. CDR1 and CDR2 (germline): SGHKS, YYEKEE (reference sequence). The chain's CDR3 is CASSFSGQGRTGELFF. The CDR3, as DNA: TGTGCCAGCAGCTTCTCGGGACAGGGTCGCACCGGGGAGCTGTTTTTT.